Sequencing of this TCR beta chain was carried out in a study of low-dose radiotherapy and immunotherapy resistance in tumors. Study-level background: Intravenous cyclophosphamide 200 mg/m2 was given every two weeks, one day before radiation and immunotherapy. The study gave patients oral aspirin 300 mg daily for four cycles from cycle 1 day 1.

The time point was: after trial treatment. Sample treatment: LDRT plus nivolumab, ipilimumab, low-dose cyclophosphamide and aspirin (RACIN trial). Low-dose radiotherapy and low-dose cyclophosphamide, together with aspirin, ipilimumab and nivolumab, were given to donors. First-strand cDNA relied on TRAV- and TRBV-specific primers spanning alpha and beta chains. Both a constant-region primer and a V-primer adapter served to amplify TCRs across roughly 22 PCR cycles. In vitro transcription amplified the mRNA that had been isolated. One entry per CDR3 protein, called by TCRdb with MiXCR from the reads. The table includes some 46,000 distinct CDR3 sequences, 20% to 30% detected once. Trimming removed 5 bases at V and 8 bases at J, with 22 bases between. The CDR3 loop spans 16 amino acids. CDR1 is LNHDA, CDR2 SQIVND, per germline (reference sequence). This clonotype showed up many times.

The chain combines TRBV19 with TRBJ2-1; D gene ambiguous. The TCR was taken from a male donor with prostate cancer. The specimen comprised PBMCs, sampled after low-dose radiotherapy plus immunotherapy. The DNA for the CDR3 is TGTGCCAGTAGTCTCACCGTGTGGAGTGGAGCCGATGAGCAGTTCTTC. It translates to CASSLTVWSGADEQFF.